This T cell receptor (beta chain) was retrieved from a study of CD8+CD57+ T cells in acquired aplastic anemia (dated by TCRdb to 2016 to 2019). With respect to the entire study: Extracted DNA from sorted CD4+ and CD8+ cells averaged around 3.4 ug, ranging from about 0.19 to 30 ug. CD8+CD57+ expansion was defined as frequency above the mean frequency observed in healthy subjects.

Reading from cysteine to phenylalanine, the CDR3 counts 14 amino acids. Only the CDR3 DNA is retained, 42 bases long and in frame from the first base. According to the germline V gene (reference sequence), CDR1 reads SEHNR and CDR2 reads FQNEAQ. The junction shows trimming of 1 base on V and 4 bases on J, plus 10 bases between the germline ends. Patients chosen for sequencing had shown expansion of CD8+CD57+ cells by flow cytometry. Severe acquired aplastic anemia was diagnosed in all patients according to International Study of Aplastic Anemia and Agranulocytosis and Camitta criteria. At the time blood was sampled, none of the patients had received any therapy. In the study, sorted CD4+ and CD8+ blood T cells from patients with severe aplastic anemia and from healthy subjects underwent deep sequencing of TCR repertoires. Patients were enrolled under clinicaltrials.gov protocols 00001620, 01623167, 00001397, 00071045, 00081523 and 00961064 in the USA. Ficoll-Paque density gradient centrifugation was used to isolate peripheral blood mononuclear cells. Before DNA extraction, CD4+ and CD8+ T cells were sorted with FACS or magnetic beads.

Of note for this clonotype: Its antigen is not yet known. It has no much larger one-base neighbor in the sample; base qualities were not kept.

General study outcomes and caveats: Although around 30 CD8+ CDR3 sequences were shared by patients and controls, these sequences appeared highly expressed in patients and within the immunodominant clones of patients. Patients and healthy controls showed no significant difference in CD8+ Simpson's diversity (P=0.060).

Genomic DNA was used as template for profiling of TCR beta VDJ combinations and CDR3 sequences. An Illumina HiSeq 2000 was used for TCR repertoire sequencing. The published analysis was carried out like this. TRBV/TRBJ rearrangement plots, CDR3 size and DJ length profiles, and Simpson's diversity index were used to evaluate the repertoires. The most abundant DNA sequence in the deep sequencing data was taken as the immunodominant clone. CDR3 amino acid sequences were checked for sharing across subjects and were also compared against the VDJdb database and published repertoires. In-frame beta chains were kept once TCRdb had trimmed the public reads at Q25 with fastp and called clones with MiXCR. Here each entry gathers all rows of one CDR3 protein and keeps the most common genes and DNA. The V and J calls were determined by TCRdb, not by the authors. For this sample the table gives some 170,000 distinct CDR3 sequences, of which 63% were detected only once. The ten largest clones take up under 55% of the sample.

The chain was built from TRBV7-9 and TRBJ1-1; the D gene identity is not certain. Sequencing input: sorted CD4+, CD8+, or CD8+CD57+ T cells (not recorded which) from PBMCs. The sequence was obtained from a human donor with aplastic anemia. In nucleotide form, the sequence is TGTGCCAGCAGCTTAGGGAATGTGGCCACTGAAGCTTTCTTT. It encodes CASSLGNVATEAFF.